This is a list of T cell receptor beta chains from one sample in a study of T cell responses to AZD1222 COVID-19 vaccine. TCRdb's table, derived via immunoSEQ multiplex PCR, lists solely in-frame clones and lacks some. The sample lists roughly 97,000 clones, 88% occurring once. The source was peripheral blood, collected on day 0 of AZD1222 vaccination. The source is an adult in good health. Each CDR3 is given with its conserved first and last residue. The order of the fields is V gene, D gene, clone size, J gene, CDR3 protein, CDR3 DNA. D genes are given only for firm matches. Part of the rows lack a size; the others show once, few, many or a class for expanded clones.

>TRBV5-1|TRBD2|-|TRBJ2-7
CASRTWGGNEQYF
TGCGCCAGCAGAACCTGGGGGGGAAACGAGCAGTACTTC
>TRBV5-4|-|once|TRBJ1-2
CASSLVAQGYGYTF
TGTGCCAGCAGCTTGGTGGCGCAGGGATATGGCTACACCTTC
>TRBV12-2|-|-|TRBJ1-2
CASRSLHRALGLLGYTF
TGTGCAAGTCGCTCCCTCCACAGGGCATTGGGGCTATTAGGCTACACCTTC
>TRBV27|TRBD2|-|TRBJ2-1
CASSLSNREGAYNEQFF
TGTGCCAGCAGTTTATCAAATAGGGAGGGTGCCTACAATGAGCAGTTCTTC
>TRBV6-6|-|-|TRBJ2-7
CASRLIGSLNIEQYF
TGTGCCAGCAGGCTAATCGGGAGTTTGAATATCGAGCAGTACTTC
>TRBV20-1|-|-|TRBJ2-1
CSASRGAREQFF
TGCAGTGCTAGTAGGGGGGCTCGGGAGCAGTTCTTC
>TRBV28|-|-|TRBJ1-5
CASSTGSGRGQPQHF
TGTGCCAGCAGTACGGGATCGGGGCGGGGTCAGCCCCAGCATTTT
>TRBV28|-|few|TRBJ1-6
CATSFGRYNSPLHF
TGTGCCACCTCATTCGGACGCTATAATTCACCCCTCCACTTT
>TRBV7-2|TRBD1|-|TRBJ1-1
CASSSDRGVGTEAFF
TGTGCCAGCAGCTCCGACAGGGGGGTGGGCACTGAAGCTTTCTTT
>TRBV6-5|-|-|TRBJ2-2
CASSYSTVGELFF
TGTGCCAGCAGTTACTCGACAGTCGGGGAGCTGTTTTTT
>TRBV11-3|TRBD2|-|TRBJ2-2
CASSWTSGENGELFF
TGTGCCAGCAGCTGGACTAGCGGGGAGAACGGGGAGCTGTTTTTT
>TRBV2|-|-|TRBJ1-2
CASSSGFSYGYTF
TGTGCCAGCAGCTCAGGGTTTAGCTATGGCTACACCTTC
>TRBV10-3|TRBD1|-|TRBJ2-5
CAISRGQGAYLLRETQYF
TGTGCCATCAGTAGGGGACAGGGGGCCTACTTACTCAGAGAGACCCAGTACTTC
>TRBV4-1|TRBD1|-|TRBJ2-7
CASSQKGDRIQYF
TGCGCCAGCAGCCAAAAGGGGGACAGAATTCAGTACTTC
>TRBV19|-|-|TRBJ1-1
CASSIARSMNTEAFF
TGTGCCAGTAGTATCGCGAGAAGCATGAACACTGAAGCTTTCTTT
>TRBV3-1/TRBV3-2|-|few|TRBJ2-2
CASSQLPVRTRGTGELFF
TGTGCCAGCAGCCAGTTACCGGTCCGGACAAGGGGCACCGGGGAGCTGTTTTTT
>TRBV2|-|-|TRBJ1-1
CASSEERTSLGFF
TGTGCCAGCAGTGAAGAGAGGACTTCCTTAGGGTTCTTT
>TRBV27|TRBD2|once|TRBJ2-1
CASRELAAYNEQFF
TGTGCCAGCAGGGAACTAGCGGCGTACAATGAGCAGTTCTTC
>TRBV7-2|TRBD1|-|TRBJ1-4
CASSPRRDRNYEKLFF
TGTGCCAGCAGCCCTCGCCGGGACAGGAATTATGAAAAACTGTTTTTT
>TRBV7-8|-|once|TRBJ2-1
CASSLVGGGGSYNEQFF
TGTGCCAGCAGCTTAGTAGGGGGGGGTGGCTCCTACAATGAGCAGTTCTTC
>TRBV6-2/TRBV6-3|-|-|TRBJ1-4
CASSPFRVLNEKLFF
TGTGCCAGCAGTCCATTCCGGGTCCTAAATGAAAAACTGTTTTTT
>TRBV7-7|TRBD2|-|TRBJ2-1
CASSRGGLREGYNEQFF
TGTGCCAGCAGTAGAGGGGGGTTGCGGGAGGGCTACAATGAGCAGTTCTTC
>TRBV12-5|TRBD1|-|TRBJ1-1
CASRGRSSHGNTEAFF
TGTGCTAGTAGGGGGCGGTCCTCCCATGGGAACACTGAAGCTTTCTTT
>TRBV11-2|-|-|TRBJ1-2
CASRLDSRYGYTF
TGTGCCAGCAGATTAGACAGCCGCTATGGCTACACCTTC
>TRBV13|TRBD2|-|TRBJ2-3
CASSPPTAGVYADTQYF
TGTGCCAGCAGCCCCCCTACAGCGGGAGTTTATGCAGATACGCAGTATTTT
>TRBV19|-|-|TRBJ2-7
CASSTQTGDYEQYF
TGTGCCAGTAGTACCCAGACAGGAGACTACGAGCAGTACTTC
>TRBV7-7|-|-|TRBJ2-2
CASSLDGQHTGELFF
TGTGCTAGCAGCTTAGACGGACAGCACACCGGGGAGCTGTTTTTT
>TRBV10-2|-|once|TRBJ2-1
CASREDVSSYNEQFF
TGCGCCAGCAGGGAGGACGTGAGCTCCTACAATGAGCAGTTCTTC
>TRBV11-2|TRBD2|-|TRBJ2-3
CASSGTSGGADTQYF
TGTGCCAGCAGCGGCACTAGCGGGGGGGCAGATACGCAGTATTTT
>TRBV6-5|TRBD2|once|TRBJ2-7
CASMTSPTYEQYF
TGTGCCAGCATGACTAGCCCTACCTACGAGCAGTACTTC
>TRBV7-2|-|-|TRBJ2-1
CASSLSLVSAYNEQFF
TGTGCCAGCAGCTTATCACTAGTATCGGCCTACAATGAGCAGTTCTTC
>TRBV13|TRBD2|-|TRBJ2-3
CASSSPYNPGLAINTQYF
TGTGCCAGCAGCTCGCCTTACAACCCGGGACTAGCAATAAATACGCAGTATTTT
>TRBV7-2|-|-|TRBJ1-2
CASSLGGGSFMSYTF
TGTGCCAGCAGCTTGGGAGGGGGGAGTTTTATGTCCTACACCTTC
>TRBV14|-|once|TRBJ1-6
CASSQDGRRSPLHF
TGTGCCAGCAGCCAAGATGGGCGACGGTCACCCCTCCACTTT
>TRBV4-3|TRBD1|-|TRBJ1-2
CASSQVGQYLDYGYTF
TGCGCCAGCAGCCAAGTGGGACAGTACCTTGACTATGGCTACACCTTC
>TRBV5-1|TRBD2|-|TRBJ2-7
CASSGGDTYEQYF
TGCGCCAGCAGCGGGGGGGATACGTACGAGCAGTACTTC
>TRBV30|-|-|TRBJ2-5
CAWRGPALGTQYF
TGTGCCTGGAGGGGACCTGCTTTGGGGACCCAGTACTTC
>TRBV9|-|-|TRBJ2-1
CASSVRGTTYNEQFF
TGTGCCAGCAGCGTTAGGGGGACCACGTACAATGAGCAGTTCTTC
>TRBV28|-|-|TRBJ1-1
CASIPGGAMDTEAFF
TGTGCCAGCATCCCTGGGGGGGCGATGGACACTGAAGCTTTCTTT
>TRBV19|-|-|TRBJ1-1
CASSTTGMNTEAFF
TGTGCCAGTAGTACGACAGGTATGAACACTGAAGCTTTCTTT
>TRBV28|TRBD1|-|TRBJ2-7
CASSPTGTGRYEQYF
TGTGCCAGCAGCCCGACCGGGACAGGGAGGTACGAGCAGTACTTC
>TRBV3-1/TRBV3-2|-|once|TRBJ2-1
CASSQVGGNEQFF
TGTGCCAGCAGCCAAGTTGGGGGCAATGAGCAGTTCTTC
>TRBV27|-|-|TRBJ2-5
CASSLWIGGETQYF
TGTGCCAGCAGTTTATGGATAGGGGGGGAGACCCAGTACTTC
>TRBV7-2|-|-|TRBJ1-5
CASSPGTGTSSNQPQHF
TGTGCCAGCAGCCCCGGAACCGGGACAAGCAGCAATCAGCCCCAGCATTTT
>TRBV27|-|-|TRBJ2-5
CASSLLLVETQYF
TGTGCCAGCAGTTTATTACTAGTGGAGACCCAGTACTTC
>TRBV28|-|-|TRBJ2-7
CASGPGEHYEQYF
TGTGCCAGCGGTCCAGGGGAGCACTACGAGCAGTACTTC
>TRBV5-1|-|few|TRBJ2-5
CASHHPGSGETQYF
TGCGCCAGCCACCACCCAGGGTCGGGAGAGACCCAGTACTTC
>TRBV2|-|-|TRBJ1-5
CASSLQGFSNQPQHF
TGTGCCAGCAGTCTCCAGGGATTTAGCAATCAGCCCCAGCATTTT
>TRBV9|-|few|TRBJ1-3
CASSVSGVGNTIYF
TGTGCCAGCAGCGTATCCGGGGTTGGAAACACCATATATTTT
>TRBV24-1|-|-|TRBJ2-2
CATSDHRRGTGELFF
TGTGCCACCAGTGACCATCGGAGGGGCACCGGGGAGCTGTTTTTT
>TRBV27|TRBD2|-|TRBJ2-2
CASRTGLASSTGELFF
TGTGCCAGCAGGACGGGACTAGCGTCGAGCACCGGGGAGCTGTTTTTT
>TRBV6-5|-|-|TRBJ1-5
CASSAGRNSNQPQHF
TGTGCCAGCAGCGCGGGACGAAATAGCAATCAGCCCCAGCATTTT
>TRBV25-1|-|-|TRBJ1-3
CASSEIGLSKSGNTIYF
TGTGCCAGCAGTGAAATTGGCCTTTCCAAGTCTGGAAACACCATATATTTT
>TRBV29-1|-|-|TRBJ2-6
CSVDALDSGANVLTF
TGCAGCGTGGACGCCTTAGACTCTGGGGCCAACGTCCTGACTTTC